Following are 32 T cell receptor beta chains from one sample sequenced in a study of blood T cell repertoires in COVID-19. Repertoires were generated with immunoSEQ multiplex PCR, while TCRdb's copy carries only in-frame clones and drops some. This sample has over 200,000 clones, with roughly 86% found just once. Sequencing was done on a sample of peripheral blood. The receptors derive from a woman aged 30 to 39 who had recovered from COVID-19.

The rearrangement links TRBV6-6 to TRBJ1-2; D is perhaps TRBD1 (5 bases). This CDR3 has 14 residues. Germline V gene sequence: CDR1 MNHNY, CDR2 SVGAGI (reference sequence). Deletions cut 3 bases from V and 4 bases from J, with 12 bases between. The chain's CDR3 is CASSYSTASYGYTF. CDR3 nucleotide sequence: TGTGCCAGCAGTTATTCGACAGCGTCCTATGGCTACACCTTC.

The rearrangement links TRBV27 to TRBJ2-2, with TRBD2 identical over 11 bases. Losses at the gene ends were 3 bases for V and 5 bases for J; bases not matched to a gene: 5. The germline gives CDR1 MNHEY, CDR2 SMNVEV (reference sequence). The CDR3 loop spans 16 amino acids. CDR3 sequence reads: CASSFIGTSGTGELFF. In nucleotides, the CDR3 is TGTGCCAGCAGTTTTATCGGGACTAGCGGAACCGGGGAGCTGTTTTTT.

This chain links TRBV30 with TRBJ2-5, with a weak D call TRBD2 (6 bases). Germline V gene sequence: CDR1 GTSNPN, CDR2 SVGIG (reference sequence). The CDR3 loop spans 18 amino acids. Between the trimmed V and J ends, which lost 2 bases and 4 bases, there was a span of 26 bases. The chain's CDR3 is CAWSNAGPGAPGGETQYF. Here the CDR3 DNA reads TGTGCCTGGAGTAACGCCGGCCCGGGAGCCCCCGGAGGAGAGACCCAGTACTTC.

J is TRBJ1-1 and V is TRBV7-9; the match to TRBD1 covers 7 bases. There are 14 residues in the CDR3. Germline V gene sequence: CDR1 SEHNR, CDR2 FQNEAQ (reference sequence). J was trimmed by 3 bases and V by 4 bases; bases with no gene match: 5. The CDR3 region is CASSYSGQYTEAFF. The CDR3, as DNA: TGTGCCAGCAGCTACTCGGGACAGTACACTGAAGCTTTCTTT.

The gene calls are TRBV15 and TRBJ2-5; the D gene is possibly TRBD2 (7 bases). V was pared by 0 bases and J by 5 bases, with 19 bases between. The germline CDR1 and CDR2 sequences are LNHNV and YYDKDF (reference sequence). This CDR3 contains 17 residues. This CDR3 is CATSRDGEGGPWETQYF. The CDR3 DNA is TGTGCCACCAGCAGAGATGGGGAGGGGGGACCTTGGGAGACCCAGTACTTC. Complete variable domain (other parts from reference TRBV15 and TRBJ2-5): DAMVIQNPRYQVTQFGKPVTLSCSQTLNHNVMYWYQQKSSQAPKLLFHYYDKDFNNEADTPDNFQSRRPNTSFCFLDIRSPGLGDTAMYLCATSRDGEGGPWETQYFGPGTRLLVL.

This chain connects TRBV15 to TRBJ2-5; D is possibly TRBD2 (6 bases). Germline CDR1 is LNHNV and CDR2 is YYDKDF (reference sequence). The CDR3 is 12 residues long. The V gene lost 5 bases and the J gene lost 5 bases, with 9 bases spanning the gap. The CDR3 DNA sequence: TGTGCCACCAGCGAGGGGAGGGAGACCCAGTACTTC. Translation gives CATSEGRETQYF. The variable domain in full, completed from reference TRBV15 and TRBJ2-5, reads DAMVIQNPRYQVTQFGKPVTLSCSQTLNHNVMYWYQQKSSQAPKLLFHYYDKDFNNEADTPDNFQSRRPNTSFCFLDIRSPGLGDTAMYLCATSEGRETQYFGPGTRLLVL.

The chain has TRBV11-2 and TRBJ2-2; TRBD2 agrees at 8 bases. The germline V gene encodes CDR1 SGHAT and CDR2 FQNNGV. The CDR3 loop spans 19 amino acids. V shed 2 bases, J shed 2 bases, and the junction held 13 bases outside the gene matches. DNA of the CDR3: TGTGCCAGCAGCTTATTATTCGCCAGCGGGGGATTCAACACCGGGGAGCTGTTTTTT. Protein product: CASSLLFASGGFNTGELFF.

This chain links TRBV6-5 with TRBJ2-7, with D hard to call. Trimming pared 5 bases from V and 5 bases from J, leaving 7 bases between. In germline, CDR1 is MNHEY, CDR2 SVGAGI. The CDR3 is 11 residues long. The CDR3 DNA is TGTGCCAGCAGTCAAACAAACGAGCAGTACTTC. It encodes CASSQTNEQYF.

This chain connects TRBV10-1 to TRBJ2-3; D remains unclear. V was clipped by 2 bases and J by 0 bases, with 9 bases between them. The germline V gene encodes CDR1 WNHNN and CDR2 SYGVQD (reference sequence). There are 15 residues in the CDR3. DNA for the CDR3: TGCGCCAGCAGTGAGACCGGTGCCAGCACAGATACGCAGTATTTT. This encodes CASSETGASTDTQYF.

The chain uses TRBV5-1 and TRBJ1-1; D ambiguous. Per germline, CDR1 SGHRS and CDR2 YFSETQ. CDR3 size: 17 residues. The V gene lost 0 bases and the J gene lost 1 base, with 16 bases spanning the gap. The CDR3 sequence is CASSLVWGKRENTEAFF. CDR3 in DNA: TGCGCCAGCAGCTTGGTTTGGGGTAAGAGGGAGAACACTGAAGCTTTCTTT.

The J gene is TRBJ2-3, the V gene TRBV2; D is ambiguous. V was trimmed by 7 bases and J by 4 bases, leaving 12 bases between them. The CDR3 sequence is 13 residues long. The germline V gene encodes CDR1 SNHLY and CDR2 FYNNEI. Written as DNA, the CDR3 is TGTGCCAGCAACTCATATCGTTCAGATACGCAGTATTTT. The encoded protein is CASNSYRSDTQYF.

V gene TRBV11-2 combines with J gene TRBJ2-5; 8 bases align to TRBD2. CDR1 and CDR2 (germline): SGHAT, FQNNGV. This CDR3 contains 14 residues. V shed 5 bases, J shed 10 bases, and the junction held 12 bases outside the gene matches. The CDR3 is CASSREGRREDQYF. The CDR3 DNA reads TGTGCCAGCAGCCGGGAGGGGCGTCGGGAAGACCAGTACTTC.

The chain combines TRBV27 with TRBJ2-2; the match to TRBD1 covers 12 bases. Germline V gene sequence: CDR1 MNHEY, CDR2 SMNVEV (reference sequence). Losses at the gene ends were 7 bases for V and 3 bases for J; bases not matched to a gene: 9. The CDR3 spans 17 residues. The CDR3 bases are TGTGCCAGCACCCCCCGTTGGGACAGGGGGCACACCGGGGAGCTGTTTTTT. Translated: CASTPRWDRGHTGELFF.

The chain employs TRBV7-2 and TRBJ1-2; no definite D call. Trimming shortened V by 4 bases and J by 3 bases, and 12 bases separated the two germline ends. The length of the CDR3 is 14 residues. CDR1 is SGHTA, CDR2 FQGNSA, per germline. CDR3 sequence: CASSSRAGDYGYTF. CDR3 DNA sequence: TGTGCCAGCAGCTCCAGAGCTGGAGACTATGGCTACACCTTC.

V and J are TRBV21-1 and TRBJ2-4; the table's D call of TRBD1 was not tested on the DNA. TRBV21-1 is assigned pseudogene status. This CDR3 is built from 18 residues. CDR3 nucleotides: TGTGCCAGCAGCAGAATGAACAGGGTGTGGATTGGCAAAAACATTCAGTACTTC. It translates to CASSRMNRVWIGKNIQYF.

The CDR3 protein is CASSVGTANTGELFF. CDR3 nucleotide sequence: TGTGCCAGTAGTGTAGGGACAGCAAACACCGGGGAGCTGTTTTTT. The V call is TRBV19, the J call TRBJ2-2; 7 nucleotides line up with TRBD1. The germline V gene encodes CDR1 LNHDA and CDR2 SQIVND (reference sequence). With V trimmed by 5 bases and J by 2 bases, 5 bases remained unmatched. The length of the CDR3 is 15 residues.

The rearrangement links TRBV10-3 to TRBJ1-2; 7 bases agree with TRBD1. V lost 7 bases to trimming and J lost 6 bases; unmatched junction nucleotides: 8. From germline, CDR1 is ENHRY and CDR2 SYGVKD. The CDR3 runs 13 residues. CDR3 amino acids: CAITDDRVDGYTF. In DNA, the CDR3 is TGTGCCATCACCGACGACAGGGTAGATGGCTACACCTTC.

The table lists this clone with a few counts. V is TRBV7-2 and J is TRBJ1-1; D gene ambiguous. V lost 0 bases to trimming and J lost 8 bases, with 28 bases between them. In germline, CDR1 is SGHTA, CDR2 FQGNSA. This CDR3 is 19 amino acids long. CDR3 DNA: TGTGCCAGCAGCTTAGCCCCTGGCCAGGCGGGCCGTCCCAAGTTCGAAGCTTTCTTT. Its translation: CASSLAPGQAGRPKFEAFF. The full variable domain, with the rest looked up from reference TRBV7-2 and TRBJ1-1, is GAGVSQSPSNKVTEKGKDVELRCDPISGHTALYWYRQSLGQGLEFLIYFQGNSAPDKSGLPSDRFSAERTGGSVSTLTIQRTQQEDSAVYLCASSLAPGQAGRPKFEAFFGQGTRLTVV.

The rearrangement joins TRBV29-1 to TRBJ2-4; the match to TRBD1 covers 7 bases. CDR1 is SQVTM and CDR2 is ANQGSEA in the germline V gene. The length of the CDR3 is 12 residues. The trim removed 8 bases at V and 2 bases at J, leaving 3 bases unmatched. CDR3 nucleotide sequence: TGCAGCCCACAGGGGTCCAAAAACATTCAGTACTTC. It yields the protein CSPQGSKNIQYF.

The J gene is TRBJ1-3, the V gene TRBV11-3; D gene unclear. This CDR3 contains 18 residues. Germline assignment: CDR1 SGHNT and CDR2 YENEEA. Trimming cost V 10 bases and J 0 bases, with 25 bases left between them. Here the CDR3 DNA reads TGTGCCACCCAGCTAAGAGGAGACGCTAAGCCCTCTGGAAACACCATATATTTT. Protein sequence: CATQLRGDAKPSGNTIYF.

The V call is TRBV21-1, the J call TRBJ1-1. TRBV21-1 is shown as a pseudogene. This CDR3 spans 14 amino acids. CDR3 coding DNA: TGTGCCAGCAGCAAAGTTAGGGGGGGCTATGAAGCTTTCTTT. This codes for CASSKVRGGYEAFF.

The rearrangement uses TRBV18 and TRBJ1-2; D is perhaps TRBD1 (5 bases). V was trimmed by 3 bases and J by 2 bases, leaving 10 bases between them. CDR3 size: 14 residues. Germline V lookup: CDR1 KGHSH, CDR2 LQKENI. The CDR3 sequence is CASSPKTANYGYTF. CDR3 coding DNA: TGTGCCAGCTCACCGAAGACAGCAAACTATGGCTACACCTTC.

The chain links TRBV4-1 to TRBJ2-3; TRBD1 matches 10 bases. The V gene's germline CDR1 is MGHRA and CDR2 YSYEKL. The CDR3 runs to 16 residues. The V and J ends lost 0 bases and 7 bases, in that order; junction bases with no gene match: 7. The CDR3 loop is CASSQDRGQGTNTQYF. Written as DNA, the CDR3 is TGCGCCAGCAGCCAAGATCGGGGACAGGGGACAAATACGCAGTATTTT.

The chain uses TRBV6-2 or TRBV6-3 and TRBJ2-2; TRBD2 matches at 13 bases. Per germline, CDR1 MNHEY and CDR2 SVGEGT. The CDR3 totals 19 residues. V shed 4 bases, J shed 4 bases, and the junction held 12 bases outside the gene matches. CDR3 DNA: TGTGCCAGCAGTTCATCCCTCGGACTAGCGGGGGATATCACCGGGGAGCTGTTTTTT. It yields the protein CASSSSLGLAGDITGELFF.

Only one count was recorded for this clone. The chain has TRBV10-2 and TRBJ2-7, with D tentatively TRBD1 (6 bases). CDR1 WSHSY and CDR2 SAAADI come from the germline V gene. CDR3 length: 12 amino acids. V was shortened by 8 bases and J by 2 bases, with 10 bases between the two germline ends. For the CDR3, the DNA is TGCGCCAGCGGGACACGAGCCTACGAGCAGTACTTC. This translates into CASGTRAYEQYF.

CDR3: CASSPEGGSKNIQYF. CDR3 DNA sequence: TGTGCCAGCTCACCCGAAGGGGGCTCCAAAAACATTCAGTACTTC. The chain combines TRBV18 with TRBJ2-4, with 7 nucleotides matching TRBD1. This CDR3 comprises 15 residues. With 3 bases clipped from V and 2 bases from J, the junction kept 4 bases outside the gene matches. Germline assignment: CDR1 KGHSH and CDR2 LQKENI.

This clone appeared a single time. The chain recombines TRBV10-3 with TRBJ2-5, with 9 bases fitting TRBD1. Trimming took 0 bases from V and 6 from J; bases not matched to a gene: 11. The CDR3 loop spans 17 amino acids. Germline values: CDR1 ENHRY, CDR2 SYGVKD. CDR3 sequence: CAISESGPGQGKKTQYF. The CDR3 coding sequence is TGTGCCATCAGTGAGTCCGGACCGGGACAGGGTAAAAAGACCCAGTACTTC.

This clone was recorded only once. The chain recombines TRBV4-2 with TRBJ2-7; the match to TRBD2 covers 10 bases. The CDR3 length is 17 residues. The germline CDR1 and CDR2 sequences are LGHNA and YNFKEQ. V dropped 0 bases and J dropped 5; count of bases not matched to a gene: 10. CDR3 sequence reads: CASSQEPGLAAPHEQYF. In DNA, the CDR3 is TGTGCCAGCAGCCAAGAACCCGGACTAGCGGCCCCCCACGAGCAGTACTTC.

The rearrangement links TRBV7-2 to TRBJ2-3; 9 nucleotides line up with TRBD2. The CDR3 contains 18 residues. V lost 5 bases, J lost 0 bases, and 12 bases stayed unmatched. Per germline, CDR1 SGHTA and CDR2 FQGNSA. CDR3 residues: CASSPRAGTSSSTDTQYF. In nucleotides, the CDR3 is TGTGCCAGCAGCCCGCGGGCCGGGACTAGCAGTAGCACAGATACGCAGTATTTT.

The V and J genes are TRBV6-2 or TRBV6-3 and TRBJ2-3; possible D gene TRBD2, 6 bases. V was cut by 0 bases and J by 1 base, with 17 bases left in between. CDR1 is MNHEY and CDR2 is SVGEGT in the germline V gene. This CDR3 is 18 amino acids long. CDR3 sequence (DNA): TGTGCCAGCAGTTACTCGCCTGGACCTAGCGCGGGCACAGATACGCAGTATTTT. It yields the protein CASSYSPGPSAGTDTQYF.

The chain has TRBV13 and TRBJ2-7, with 8 bases aligning to TRBD2. Unmatched junction bases numbered 9, after V lost 5 bases and J lost 3 bases. Germline V lookup: CDR1 PRHDT, CDR2 FYEKMQ (reference sequence). CDR3 length: 15 amino acids. CDR3 DNA sequence: TGTGCCAGCAGCCCCGGGGGGGGGCCTCACTACGAGCAGTACTTC. Translated: CASSPGGGPHYEQYF.

The chain couples TRBV5-6 to TRBJ2-3; TRBD2 is a possible D gene (5 bases). Germline loops: CDR1 SGHDT, CDR2 YYEEEE. Trimming shortened V by 5 bases and J by 1 base, and 8 bases separated the two germline ends. This CDR3 has 13 amino acids. For the CDR3, the DNA is TGTGCCAGCAGGGACGGGGGCACAGATACGCAGTATTTT. It encodes CASRDGGTDTQYF.